The 14 T cell receptor beta chains reported below all come from one sample, sequenced in a study of T-cell reconstitution after alpha-beta-depleted transplantation in children. TCRbeta library preparation incorporated unique molecular identifiers. From the PCR reads, TCRdb called clonotypes with MiXCR, one entry per CDR3 protein. This table holds about 250,000 distinct CDR3 sequences, about 24% found once. The sample here was PBMCs, mostly from graft donor cells, taken 360 days after TCRalphabeta/CD19-depleted stem cell transplant. These receptors came from a female patient aged 2-10 years who had a stem cell transplant for congenital amegakaryocytic thrombocytopenia, so the T cells may come from the graft donor.

The CDR3 nucleotides are TGCGCCAGCAGCAAAACAGCCCCCAATGAGCAGTTCTTC. It is translated as CASSKTAPNEQFF. V gene TRBV5-1 combines with J gene TRBJ2-1; no clear D gene. V lost 4 bases and J 6 bases, leaving 11 bases between the germline ends. The germline V gene encodes CDR1 SGHRS and CDR2 YFSETQ. The CDR3 has 13 residues.

V is TRBV20-1 and J is TRBJ2-7, with a possible D match to TRBD2 (5 bases). This CDR3 region has 12 residues. Trimming shortened V by 3 bases and J by 2 bases, and 8 bases separated the two germline ends. Germline V gene lookup returns CDR1 DFQATT and CDR2 SNEGSKA (reference sequence). The CDR3 protein is CSARAGAYEQYF. The CDR3 DNA reads TGCAGTGCTAGGGCCGGGGCCTACGAGCAGTACTTC.

The V and J genes are TRBV12-3 or TRBV12-4 and TRBJ2-3, with D perhaps matching TRBD1 (6 bases). This CDR3 contains 15 residues. Trimming left V 6 bases short and J 1 base short, with 14 bases between. The CDR3 sequence: CASSRTGHGTDTQYF. DNA of the CDR3: TGTGCCAGCAGCAGAACGGGACATGGCACAGATACGCAGTATTTT.

This clonotype was seen a handful of times. This chain links TRBV7-2 with TRBJ2-7, with 12 bases identical to TRBD2. The trim removed 2 bases at V and 1 base at J, leaving 3 bases unmatched. In germline, CDR1 is SGHTA, CDR2 FQGNSA. CDR3 length equals 16 residues. The CDR3 coding sequence is TGTGCCAGCAGCTTAATGCTAGCGGGAGGGTCCTACGAGCAGTACTTC. Encoded protein: CASSLMLAGGSYEQYF.

V gene TRBV4-2 combines with J gene TRBJ2-5, with D possibly matching TRBD1 (6 bases). V was shortened by 4 bases and J by 1 base, with 10 bases between the two germline ends. CDR3 length: 14 amino acids. Germline V gives CDR1 LGHNA, CDR2 YNFKEQ. CDR3 amino acids: CASSRTEVQETQYF. CDR3 sequence (DNA): TGTGCCAGCAGCCGGACAGAGGTCCAAGAGACCCAGTACTTC.

The chain links TRBV30 to TRBJ2-1; D possibly corresponds to TRBD2 (7 bases). V shed 2 bases and J shed 2 bases, with 10 bases lying between them. There are 14 residues in the CDR3. Germline-derived CDR1 and CDR2 are GTSNPN and SVGIG (reference sequence). The CDR3 spells CAWSIGGPYNEQFF. In DNA form, the CDR3 reads TGTGCCTGGAGTATCGGGGGGCCCTACAATGAGCAGTTCTTC.

This clonotype has a handful of counts. This chain joins TRBV4-1 and TRBJ2-7; TRBD2 matches at 7 bases. There are 15 residues in the CDR3. The V gene's germline CDR1 is MGHRA and CDR2 YSYEKL. V lost 4 bases to trimming and J lost 3 bases; unmatched junction nucleotides: 9. In DNA form, the CDR3 reads TGCGCCAGCAGCCTCCCGGGACTATCGGTCTACGAGCAGTACTTC. This sequence encodes CASSLPGLSVYEQYF.

This chain uses TRBV6-2 or TRBV6-3 with TRBJ1-5; D perhaps matches TRBD1 (6 bases). From germline, CDR1 is MNHEY and CDR2 SVGEGT. The CDR3 covers 14 residues. The V and J ends lost 8 bases and 1 base respectively, with 12 bases between them. The CDR3 reads CASGGGGSNQPQHF. The DNA of the CDR3 is TGTGCCAGCGGAGGGGGGGGGAGCAATCAGCCCCAGCATTTT.

The chain links TRBV5-1 to TRBJ1-1; 9 bases are shared with TRBD1. J was trimmed by 3 bases and V by 4 bases; bases with no gene match: 16. This CDR3 contains 18 residues. Germline CDR1 is SGHRS and CDR2 is YFSETQ. The CDR3 bases are TGCGCCAGCAGCCCCCGGGACAGGGAGTTTTTGATGGACACTGAAGCTTTCTTT. This encodes CASSPRDREFLMDTEAFF.

This chain joins TRBV5-4 and TRBJ2-1, with D possibly being TRBD1 (6 bases). The germline V gene has CDR1 SGHNT and CDR2 YYREEE (reference sequence). The V end lost 4 bases, the J end lost 4 bases, and 15 bases lay between the germline ends. The CDR3 consists of 15 residues. CDR3 in DNA: TGTGCCAGCAGCAAGACAGGTGGGACGTACAATGAGCAGTTCTTC. This sequence encodes CASSKTGGTYNEQFF.

CDR3 region: CASRPLAGVAYEQFF. DNA for the CDR3: TGCGCCAGCAGACCCCTAGCGGGAGTGGCATATGAGCAGTTCTTC. V usage is TRBV5-1 and J usage is TRBJ2-1; 10 bases are shared with TRBD2. V trimming: 5 bases; J trimming: 8 bases; junction bases outside the gene matches: 10. Germline-derived CDR1 and CDR2 are SGHRS and YFSETQ. This CDR3 has 15 residues. Combining the CDR3 with reference TRBV5-1 and TRBJ2-1 gives the whole variable domain KAGVTQTPRYLIKTRGQQVTLSCSPISGHRSVSWYQQTPGQGLQFLFEYFSETQRNKGNFPGRFSGRQFSNSRSEMNVSTLELGDSALYLCASRPLAGVAYEQFFGPGTRLTVL.

This clonotype was recorded a few times. The genes are TRBV2 and TRBJ1-2, with D hard to call. V lost 0 bases and J lost 8, with 7 bases in between. CDR3 size: 12 residues. Germline assignment: CDR1 SNHLY and CDR2 FYNNEI. CDR3 in DNA: TGTGCCAGCAGTGAAGCGGCAGCGGGCTACACCTTC. Residues: CASSEAAAGYTF.

The chain recombines TRBV30 with TRBJ1-2, with TRBD1 matching 7 bases. The CDR3 totals 14 residues. The V gene end was trimmed by 2 bases and the J gene end by 0 bases; junction bases not matched to a gene: 3. The germline V gene has CDR1 GTSNPN and CDR2 SVGIG (reference sequence). The CDR3, as DNA: TGTGCCTGGAGTACCGGGACAGCTAACTATGGCTACACCTTC. This codes for CAWSTGTANYGYTF.

Many counts were recorded for this clonotype. This chain uses TRBV6-5 with TRBJ2-7; tentatively, D is TRBD1 (6 bases). V lost 2 bases, J lost 1 base, and 15 bases lay in between. The germline gives CDR1 MNHEY, CDR2 SVGAGI. This CDR3 comprises 16 residues. The CDR3 DNA follows: TGTGCCAGCAGTTACGAAGCAGGGGTCCCATCCTACGAGCAGTACTTC. This sequence encodes CASSYEAGVPSYEQYF.